One and the same sample provided the 16 T cell receptor beta chains below, sequenced in a study of blood T cell repertoires in COVID-19 (TCRdb year 2020). The method was the immunoSEQ multiplex PCR assay. Held by TCRdb, this immuneACCESS table contains in-frame sequences only and omits some clones. Under half of the omission traces to an unresolved V gene where checked; the cause of the rest is unknown. Here the sample has approximately 300,000 clones; about 90% occur a single time. Jointly, the top ten make up roughly 4.3% of the sample. The material sequenced was PBMCs or T cells enriched from blood (not recorded which). The receptors shown here come from a woman under 30 with acute COVID-19.

J is TRBJ2-7 and V is TRBV18; 8 bases fit TRBD2. CDR3 length: 14 residues. V was pared by 2 bases and J by 4 bases, with 4 bases of the junction left unmatched. CDR1 and CDR2 from the germline V gene are KGHSH and LQKENI. In DNA form, the CDR3 reads TGTGCCAGCTCACCAACTAGCGGAATGTACGAGCAGTACTTC. Translation gives CASSPTSGMYEQYF.

The CDR3 spells CASAPANTGEQYF. CDR3 nucleotide sequence: TGTGCCAGCGCCCCGGCAAACACAGGCGAGCAGTACTTC. This chain connects TRBV7-6 to TRBJ2-7, with D perhaps matching TRBD1 (5 bases). With 8 bases removed from V and 6 bases from J, the gap between germline ends came to 17 bases. The CDR3 is made up of 13 amino acids. Germline loops: CDR1 SGHVS, CDR2 FNYEAQ.

In its sample, this clone was seen once. This chain connects TRBV28 to TRBJ2-7; D is perhaps TRBD2 (5 bases). With 7 bases removed from V and 3 bases from J, the gap between germline ends came to 16 bases. The CDR3 is 14 amino acids. Germline CDR1 is MDHEN and CDR2 is SYDVKM. CDR3 sequence (DNA): TGTGCCAGCATGGAGGTCCGAGGGCTCTACGAGCAGTACTTC. It translates to CASMEVRGLYEQYF.

This chain uses TRBV28 with TRBJ1-2; D not certain. The CDR3 is made up of 14 amino acids. From germline, CDR1 is MDHEN and CDR2 SYDVKM. V dropped 3 bases and J dropped 4 bases, with 12 bases sitting between them. CDR3 nucleotide sequence: TGTGCCAGCAGTTTTCAGGCGCCCGGCTATGGCTACACCTTC. This codes for CASSFQAPGYGYTF.

The gene calls are TRBV7-9 and TRBJ2-7, with 7 nucleotides matching TRBD1. There are 15 residues in the CDR3. The germline V gene has CDR1 SEHNR and CDR2 FQNEAQ (reference sequence). Losses at the gene ends were 4 bases for V and 0 bases for J; bases not matched to a gene: 6. CDR3 in DNA: TGTGCCAGCAGCTCGGGACAGCCACCCTCCTACGAGCAGTACTTC. Translation: CASSSGQPPSYEQYF.

The V call is TRBV12-3 or TRBV12-4, the J call TRBJ2-5; D might be TRBD1 (5 bases). V was shortened by 6 bases and J by 5 bases, with 7 bases between the two germline ends. This CDR3 is 11 amino acids long. The chain's CDR3 is CASRWGETQYF. CDR3 coding DNA: TGTGCCAGCAGATGGGGCGAGACCCAGTACTTC.

The genes are TRBV3-1 (or the pseudogene TRBV3-2) and TRBJ2-1, with TRBD2 as a possible D gene (6 bases). V gave up 3 bases and J gave up 2 bases, with 14 bases separating them. The germline V gene has CDR1 LGHDT and CDR2 YNNKEL (reference sequence). There are 16 residues in the CDR3. The CDR3 region has the DNA TGTGCCAGCAGCCAGGGGTTAGCGGAGCCCTACAATGAGCAGTTCTTC. It encodes CASSQGLAEPYNEQFF.

The V gene is TRBV7-6, the J gene TRBJ2-7, with 11 bases fitting TRBD2. Germline lookup yields CDR1 SGHVS and CDR2 FNYEAQ. The CDR3 runs 16 residues. After removal of 5 bases from V and 2 bases from J, the junction contained 8 bases not matched to a gene. Here the CDR3 reads CASSELAGVPTYEQYF. In nucleotides, the CDR3 is TGTGCCAGCAGCGAACTAGCGGGAGTTCCGACCTACGAGCAGTACTTC.

V is TRBV27 and J is TRBJ1-5, with D possibly TRBD1 on 5 matching bases. Germline V gives CDR1 MNHEY, CDR2 SMNVEV (reference sequence). V was pared by 1 base and J by 7 bases, with 14 bases between. There are 15 residues in the CDR3. DNA for the CDR3: TGTGCCAGCAGTTTATTCGGCAGGGCCAAGCAGCCCCAGCATTTT. Translating gives CASSLFGRAKQPQHF.

CDR3 bases: TGTGCCAGCAGCTACTTAGGACAGGGGGCGCTCACTGAAGCTTTCTTT. Protein product: CASSYLGQGALTEAFF. The V gene is TRBV7-9, the J gene TRBJ1-1; 11 bases fit TRBD1. The V gene's germline CDR1 is SEHNR and CDR2 FQNEAQ (reference sequence). V gave up 4 bases and J gave up 4 bases; unmatched junction bases: 8. The CDR3 contains 16 residues.

The chain employs TRBV28 and TRBJ2-3; D not resolved. The CDR3 runs to 12 residues. Germline CDR1 reads MDHEN; CDR2 reads SYDVKM. The V end was cut by 5 bases, the J end by 1 base, with 4 bases between. CDR3 nucleotide sequence: TGTGCCAGCAGTGGAGGCACAGATACGCAGTATTTT. Translation: CASSGGTDTQYF.

The CDR3 DNA follows: TGTGCCGACGGGTGGGGACTAGCGGGAGCAGGAGAGCAGTTCTTC. Its translation: CADGWGLAGAGEQFF. The chain has TRBV5-8 and TRBJ2-1; 14 nucleotides match TRBD2. The CDR3 runs to 15 residues. The germline CDR1 and CDR2 sequences are SGHTS and YDEGEE. Unmatched junction bases numbered 13, after V lost 10 bases and J lost 10 bases.

This chain uses TRBV6-5 with TRBJ1-2; D unresolved. V lost 3 bases, J lost 4 bases, and 15 bases lay in between. The CDR3 has 15 residues. Germline CDR1 MNHEY, CDR2 SVGAGI. The CDR3 bases are TGTGCCAGCAGTTATCGACTGCACGACTCCTATGGCTACACCTTC. It is translated as CASSYRLHDSYGYTF.

The chain recombines TRBV28 with TRBJ2-7; D is unclear. This CDR3 comprises 13 residues. Per the germline V gene, CDR1 is MDHEN and CDR2 is SYDVKM. The V and J ends lost 2 bases and 5 bases respectively, with 10 bases between them. The chain's CDR3 is CASSLEVWHEQYF. CDR3 in DNA: TGTGCCAGCAGTTTAGAGGTGTGGCACGAGCAGTACTTC.

Comments on this clone: Other DNA variants within this sample encode the same CDR3. The chain is built from TRBV30 and TRBJ1-3; tentatively, D is TRBD1 (6 bases). Germline CDR1 is GTSNPN and CDR2 is SVGIG (reference sequence). The CDR3 extends over 13 amino acids. Trimming took off 0 bases at V and 3 bases at J, with 6 bases between the two ends. In DNA form, the CDR3 reads TGTGCCTGGAGTGTACAGGGTGGAAACACCATATATTTT. It is translated as CAWSVQGGNTIYF.

The V gene is TRBV18, the J gene TRBJ1-3; D uncertain. Per the germline V gene, CDR1 is KGHSH and CDR2 is LQKENI. The CDR3 loop spans 14 amino acids. The V end was cut by 3 bases, the J end by 0 bases, with 6 bases between. The CDR3 protein is CASSPQYSGNTIYF. The DNA for the CDR3 is TGTGCCAGCTCACCTCAGTACTCTGGAAACACCATATATTTT.